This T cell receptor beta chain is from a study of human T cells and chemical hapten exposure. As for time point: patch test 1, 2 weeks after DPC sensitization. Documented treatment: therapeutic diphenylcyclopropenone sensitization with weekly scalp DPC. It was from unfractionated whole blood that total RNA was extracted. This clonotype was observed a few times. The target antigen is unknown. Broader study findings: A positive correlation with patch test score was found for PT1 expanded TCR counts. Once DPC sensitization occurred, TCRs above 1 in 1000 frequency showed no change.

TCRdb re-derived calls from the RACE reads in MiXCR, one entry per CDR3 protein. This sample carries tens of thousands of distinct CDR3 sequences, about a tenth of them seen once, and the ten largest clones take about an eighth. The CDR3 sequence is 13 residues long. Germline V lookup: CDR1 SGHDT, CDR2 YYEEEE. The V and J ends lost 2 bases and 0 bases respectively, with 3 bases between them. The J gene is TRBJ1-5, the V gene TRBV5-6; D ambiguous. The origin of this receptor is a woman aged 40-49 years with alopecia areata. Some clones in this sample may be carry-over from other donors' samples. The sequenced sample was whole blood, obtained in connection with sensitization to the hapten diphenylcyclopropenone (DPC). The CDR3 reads CASSFGSNQPQHF. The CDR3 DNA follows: TGTGCCAGCAGCTTTGGTAGCAATCAGCCCCAGCATTTT.